The clone carrying this T cell receptor beta chain was found many times. Antigen: not known. Germline V gene lookup returns CDR1 DFQATT and CDR2 SNEGSKA (reference sequence). The CDR3 length is 14 residues. V was cut by 5 bases and J by 5 bases, with 15 bases left in between. TCRdb re-called the 5' RACE reads through MiXCR, storing one row per CDR3 protein. The profile shows around 55,000 distinct CDR3 sequences, roughly an eighth of them singletons. These data come from a study of early T cells in non-severe SARS-CoV-2 infection. At the level of the study: Sequenced bulk RNA came from whole blood that was unsorted, and chains were unpaired. Study-wide findings and caveats: CD4 and private specificities were missed by VDJdb matching, which favored anti-spike CD8 responses.

Material for sequencing was whole blood. V and J are TRBV20-1 and TRBJ2-2; tentatively, D is TRBD1 (5 bases). This TCR came from an adult who was a healthcare worker with PCR-confirmed SARS-CoV-2 infection or an uninfected control (not recorded which). In DNA, the CDR3 is TGCAGTGCTGTGGGGCAGGGAAAGACCGGGGAGCTGTTTTTT. It specifies CSAVGQGKTGELFF.